What follows is one T cell receptor beta chain and its context. The data were taken from a study of T cell responses to AZD1222 COVID-19 vaccine. Assay: immunoSEQ multiplex PCR; the TCRdb copy retains only in-frame clones and omits some. The table shows about 150,000 clones, with roughly nine tenths occurring only once. Germline V lookup: CDR1 KGHSH, CDR2 LQKENI. The CDR3 totals 15 residues. V gave up 2 bases and J gave up 0 bases, with 11 bases separating them. The chain is built from TRBV18 and TRBJ2-7; TRBD1 might be the D (5 bases). The sample here was peripheral blood, taken on day 0 of AZD1222 vaccination. The origin of this receptor is an adult in good health. The CDR3 protein is CASSPGAANSYEQYF. CDR3 DNA sequence: TGTGCCAGCTCACCAGGGGCCGCCAACTCCTACGAGCAGTACTTC.